The present entry profiles one T cell receptor (beta chain) with its context. Its antigen is not known. This record comes from a study of shared clonotypes between healthy human individuals. Study-level results: Memory subsets had estimated richness that was generally smaller than that of naive subsets.

TCRdb's table, derived via immunoSEQ multiplex PCR, lists solely in-frame clones and lacks some. Here the sample spans 550,000 to 700,000 clones, 55% to 85% being singletons. The CDR3 covers 16 residues. Trimming stripped 0 bases from V and 3 bases from J, with 13 bases between. Germline loops: CDR1 SGHRS, CDR2 YFSETQ. The clonotype was recovered from a woman in her thirties in good health. Sequenced: memory CD4+ T cells sorted from blood. This sample's subset: CD45RA-negative fraction. This rearrangement joins TRBV5-1 to TRBJ1-3; a possible D gene is TRBD1 (5 bases). The CDR3 DNA reads as TGCGCCAGCAGCTTGGCAGGGCATTCCTATGGAAACACCATATATTTT. This translates into CASSLAGHSYGNTIYF.